The 30 T cell receptor beta chains presented below share a single source sample, sequenced in a study of T-cell reconstitution after alpha-beta-depleted transplantation in children. The TCRbeta library incorporated unique molecular identifiers. TCRdb analysed the PCR reads with MiXCR anew, one entry per CDR3 protein. Altogether hundreds of thousands of distinct CDR3 sequences are present, under 20% being singletons, with the ten largest covering over 25%. The source material was PBMCs, mostly from graft donor cells, sampled 360 days after TCRalphabeta/CD19-depleted stem cell transplant. These receptors originate from a boy in the first two years of life who had a stem cell transplant for Wiskott-Aldrich syndrome, so the T cells may come from the graft donor.

This chain connects TRBV5-1 to TRBJ2-2; 8 nucleotides align to TRBD2. The CDR3 sequence is 15 residues long. Trimming at V came to 5 bases and at J to 0 bases, leaving 3 bases not matched to a gene. CDR1 SGHRS and CDR2 YFSETQ come from the germline V gene. The CDR3 sequence is CASRGGGPNTGELFF. The CDR3 DNA is TGCGCCAGCAGAGGCGGGGGGCCGAACACCGGGGAGCTGTTTTTT.

The genes are TRBV5-1 and TRBJ2-7; D unclear. The CDR3 consists of 13 residues. Germline V lookup: CDR1 SGHRS, CDR2 YFSETQ. V shed 4 bases and J shed 4 bases, with 12 bases lying between them. The CDR3 sequence is CASSPRVPYEQYF. The CDR3, as DNA: TGCGCCAGCAGCCCCCGGGTTCCATACGAGCAGTACTTC.

This clonotype was detected only a few times. The chain recombines TRBV4-2 with TRBJ2-7; TRBD1 is a possible D gene (6 bases). CDR1 and CDR2 (germline): LGHNA, YNFKEQ. The CDR3 contains 14 residues. The ends were cut back, 1 base at V and 2 bases at J, with 9 bases in the middle. The CDR3, as DNA: TGTGCCAGCAGCCAAGGCAGGGGAGCCTACGAGCAGTACTTC. Its translation: CASSQGRGAYEQYF.

DNA of the CDR3: TGTGCCACCAGCAGAGATGCGACGCGGGGTGAAAAACTGTTTTTT. Translating gives CATSRDATRGEKLFF. The gene calls are TRBV15 and TRBJ1-4; D uncertain. The CDR3 is 15 residues long. In germline, CDR1 is LNHNV, CDR2 YYDKDF (reference sequence). V was cut by 0 bases and J by 7 bases, with 12 bases left in between.

This chain connects TRBV29-1 to TRBJ1-2, with no clear D. The germline CDR1 and CDR2 sequences are SQVTM and ANQGSEA. There are 13 residues in the CDR3. The V and J ends lost 3 bases and 7 bases respectively, with 15 bases between them. The CDR3 reads CSVEGSGKRGYTF. The CDR3 DNA is TGCAGCGTTGAGGGTTCGGGGAAACGTGGCTACACCTTC.

This clonotype was observed a handful of times. J is TRBJ1-1 and V is TRBV12-3 or TRBV12-4; D might be TRBD1 (5 bases). V shed 4 bases and J shed 4 bases, with 16 bases lying between them. The CDR3 consists of 15 residues. Here the CDR3 DNA reads TGTGCCAGCAGTTCGAGGGGTGTTTCAACCACTGAAGCTTTCTTT. Protein sequence: CASSSRGVSTTEAFF.

This clonotype was seen only a few times. The CDR3 bases are TGTGCCAGCTCACCGACAGCCTTAGCCAAAAACATTCAGTACTTC. This encodes CASSPTALAKNIQYF. The rearrangement links TRBV18 to TRBJ2-4; D possibly corresponds to TRBD1 (5 bases). The CDR3 has 15 amino acids. V shed 3 bases and J shed 0 bases, with 9 bases lying between them. Germline V CDR1 and CDR2: KGHSH, LQKENI.

This clonotype showed up many times. The chain uses TRBV20-1 and TRBJ2-2, with D possibly being TRBD1 (6 bases). Germline CDR1 is DFQATT and CDR2 is SNEGSKA (reference sequence). The V end was cut by 6 bases, the J end by 7 bases, with 15 bases between. The CDR3 is made up of 13 amino acids. As DNA, the CDR3 is TGCAGTGCGCCGAAGGACAGCCACGGGGAGCTGTTTTTT. Protein product: CSAPKDSHGELFF.

This chain connects TRBV10-3 to TRBJ2-6, with D unclear. Germline CDR1 ENHRY, CDR2 SYGVKD. The CDR3 contains 15 residues. V was trimmed by 2 bases and J by 0 bases, leaving 5 bases between them. DNA for the CDR3: TGTGCCATCAGTGAGGACCTCTCTGGGGCCAACGTCCTGACTTTC. Protein sequence: CAISEDLSGANVLTF.

This clonotype was observed a handful of times. The V and J genes are TRBV3-1 and TRBJ2-3; D remains unclear. CDR3 size: 18 residues. Trimming took 1 base from V and 5 from J, leaving 22 bases between them. Germline lookup yields CDR1 LGHDT and CDR2 YNNKEL (reference sequence). The CDR3 DNA reads TGTGCCAGCAGCCAAGGTTCTATCGGCTCCTCAAGGGTAGATACGCAGTATTTT. As protein: CASSQGSIGSSRVDTQYF.

This clonotype was counted a single time. The chain uses TRBV4-1 and TRBJ2-3; 12 nucleotides match TRBD2. CDR3 length: 20 amino acids. The J segment lost 1 base and the V segment lost 0 bases, leaving 11 bases of the junction unmatched. Per germline, CDR1 MGHRA and CDR2 YSYEKL. CDR3 nucleotide sequence: TGCGCCAGCAGCCAAGAAGAAAAGACTAGCGGGGGACTCCGCACAGATACGCAGTATTTT. Protein product: CASSQEEKTSGGLRTDTQYF.

This chain joins TRBV12-5 and TRBJ1-1; D not resolved. CDR1 and CDR2 (germline): LGHNT, FRNRAP. This CDR3 is built from 11 residues. With 7 bases removed from V and 6 bases from J, the gap between germline ends came to 9 bases. As DNA, the CDR3 is TGTGCTAGTGCCTTCGGGTCTGAAGCTTTCTTT. Amino acid sequence: CASAFGSEAFF.

This clonotype has only a few counts. The chain recombines TRBV4-2 with TRBJ2-7; 8 bases match TRBD1. The germline gives CDR1 LGHNA, CDR2 YNFKEQ. The CDR3 consists of 16 residues. Losses at the gene ends were 0 bases for V and 0 bases for J; bases not matched to a gene: 4. CDR3 coding DNA: TGTGCCAGCAGCCAAGAAGGACAGGGCCTCTCCTACGAGCAGTACTTC. Residues: CASSQEGQGLSYEQYF.

The CDR3 loop reads CASSFRPGGDRGYSGANVLTF. The DNA of the CDR3 is TGTGCCAGCAGTTTCCGTCCGGGTGGGGACAGGGGGTACTCTGGGGCCAACGTCCTGACTTTC. The chain employs TRBV27 and TRBJ2-6; 11 bases map to TRBD1. The germline V gene has CDR1 MNHEY and CDR2 SMNVEV (reference sequence). The CDR3 has 21 amino acids. Trimming removed 3 bases from V and 0 bases from J; junction bases left unmatched: 13.

The rearrangement links TRBV15 to TRBJ2-7; TRBD1 might be the D (6 bases). V was cut by 3 bases and J by 6 bases, with 15 bases left in between. Looked up from germline, CDR1 is LNHNV and CDR2 is YYDKDF (reference sequence). This CDR3 is 14 amino acids long. DNA of the CDR3: TGTGCCACCAGCAGGCACACAGGGTTGGGCGAGCAGTACTTC. It is translated as CATSRHTGLGEQYF. The variable domain in full, with the rest retrieved from reference TRBV15 and TRBJ2-7, is DAMVIQNPRYQVTQFGKPVTLSCSQTLNHNVMYWYQQKSSQAPKLLFHYYDKDFNNEADTPDNFQSRRPNTSFCFLDIRSPGLGDTAMYLCATSRHTGLGEQYFGPGTRLTVT.

This clonotype occurred a few times. The chain couples TRBV10-3 to TRBJ2-5; 10 bases map to TRBD1. The CDR3 has 16 amino acids. The V and J ends lost 10 bases and 3 bases, in that order; junction bases with no gene match: 14. In germline, CDR1 is ENHRY, CDR2 SYGVKD. The CDR3 sequence is CATAGFGTGEKETQYF. The CDR3 nucleotides are TGTGCCACCGCGGGGTTTGGGACAGGGGAGAAAGAGACCCAGTACTTC.

This sequence joins TRBV7-9 and TRBJ2-2; D not certain. Trimming shortened V by 3 bases and J by 3 bases, and 14 bases separated the two germline ends. The CDR3 is 16 residues long. CDR1 is SEHNR, CDR2 FQNEAQ, per germline (reference sequence). CDR3 bases: TGTGCCAGCAGCTTTGGATGGACGTTGGACACCGGGGAGCTGTTTTTT. Translation: CASSFGWTLDTGELFF.

This clonotype was seen more than once but under ten times. V and J are TRBV20-1 and TRBJ2-2, with TRBD1 matching over 10 bases. With 5 bases clipped from V and 0 bases from J, the junction kept 9 bases outside the gene matches. The CDR3 runs to 17 residues. Germline CDR1 DFQATT, CDR2 SNEGSKA (reference sequence). The CDR3 reads CSAPCPGTGANTGELFF. DNA of the CDR3: TGCAGTGCTCCTTGCCCCGGGACAGGGGCGAACACCGGGGAGCTGTTTTTT.

The chain joins TRBV20-1 to TRBJ2-5; the match to TRBD2 covers 7 bases. Germline CDR1 is DFQATT and CDR2 is SNEGSKA (reference sequence). Trimming cost V 1 base and J 5 bases; bases outside gene matches: 13. The CDR3 is 16 amino acids. The CDR3 is CSARVGEGSRRETQYF. The CDR3 DNA follows: TGCAGTGCTAGAGTCGGGGAGGGTAGTAGGCGGGAGACCCAGTACTTC.

The chain combines TRBV12-3 or TRBV12-4 with TRBJ2-7; 7 nucleotides line up with TRBD1. The CDR3 has 16 residues. V lost 0 bases and J lost 6; bases outside the gene matches: 11. The CDR3: CASSLAWIQGPIEQYF. CDR3 nucleotides: TGTGCCAGCAGTTTAGCGTGGATACAGGGGCCAATCGAGCAGTACTTC.

The CDR3 here is CASTGLSYEQYF. Here the CDR3 DNA reads TGTGCCAGCACCGGACTATCCTACGAGCAGTACTTC. V usage is TRBV6-5 and J usage is TRBJ2-7; D perhaps matches TRBD2 (6 bases). This CDR3 has 12 residues. V dropped 7 bases and J dropped 1 base, with 8 bases sitting between them. Germline-derived CDR1 and CDR2 are MNHEY and SVGAGI.

This clonotype came up a few times. V gene TRBV3-1 combines with J gene TRBJ2-7, with D perhaps matching TRBD1 (6 bases). The germline V gene encodes CDR1 LGHDT and CDR2 YNNKEL (reference sequence). Trimming pared 1 base from V and 6 bases from J, leaving 10 bases between. The CDR3 has 13 residues. The CDR3 protein is CASSQAKGVEQYF. For the CDR3, the DNA is TGTGCCAGCAGCCAAGCCAAGGGGGTCGAGCAGTACTTC.

This sequence joins TRBV7-9 and TRBJ2-7; 8 bases align to TRBD1. The CDR3 consists of 17 residues. Trimming cost V 1 base and J 2 bases; bases outside gene matches: 10. Germline V lookup: CDR1 SEHNR, CDR2 FQNEAQ (reference sequence). CDR3 bases: TGTGCCAGCAGCTTAGGGCCGGGACAGGATTCAACCTACGAGCAGTACTTC. Translated, it gives CASSLGPGQDSTYEQYF.

The V gene is TRBV9, the J gene TRBJ2-2, with D hard to call. CDR1 and CDR2 (germline): SGDLS, YYNGEE. The CDR3 consists of 13 residues. V shed 4 bases and J shed 6 bases, with 10 bases lying between them. CDR3 nucleotides: TGTGCCAGCAGCCCGTTTGGCGCCGGGGAGCTGTTTTTT. This sequence encodes CASSPFGAGELFF.

There are many counts of this clonotype. The chain is built from TRBV28 and TRBJ2-7; TRBD2 agrees at 9 bases. The CDR3 totals 15 residues. The germline V gene encodes CDR1 MDHEN and CDR2 SYDVKM. V was pared by 6 bases and J by 5 bases, with 11 bases of the junction left unmatched. The CDR3 DNA sequence: TGTGCCAGCAGAATACCGGGACTAGCATTCGACGAGCAGTACTTC. Protein sequence: CASRIPGLAFDEQYF.

In its sample, this clonotype was seen many times. As DNA, the CDR3 is TGTGCCAGCAGTTCCACAGCGGGAGACGGAGAGACCCAGTACTTC. Amino acids: CASSSTAGDGETQYF. This rearrangement joins TRBV12-3 or TRBV12-4 to TRBJ2-5; 8 bases are a match to TRBD2. V was clipped by 4 bases and J by 4 bases; unmatched bases: 8. The CDR3 runs 15 residues.

This clonotype was recorded a few times. V gene TRBV7-2 combines with J gene TRBJ2-5; 9 bases agree with TRBD2. V lost 5 bases and J lost 5; bases outside the gene matches: 9. The CDR3 is made up of 15 amino acids. Germline-derived CDR1 and CDR2 are SGHTA and FQGNSA. CDR3 protein: CASSAMGTSWETQYF. In DNA form, the CDR3 reads TGTGCCAGCAGCGCTATGGGGACTAGCTGGGAGACCCAGTACTTC.

This clonotype came up a few times. J is TRBJ2-1 and V is TRBV19; D is possibly TRBD1 (5 bases). Germline V gives CDR1 LNHDA, CDR2 SQIVND (reference sequence). The CDR3 spans 17 residues. Trimming shortened V by 5 bases and J by 0 bases, and 17 bases separated the two germline ends. For the CDR3, the DNA is TGTGCCAGTAGTTGGAGAGCTCCAGGGTACTCCTACAATGAGCAGTTCTTC. Its translation: CASSWRAPGYSYNEQFF.

The chain carries TRBV10-3 and TRBJ2-2; 10 bases are shared with TRBD1. CDR3 size: 14 residues. Germline lookup yields CDR1 ENHRY and CDR2 SYGVKD. V shed 8 bases and J 7 bases; nucleotides not matched to a gene: 7. The chain's CDR3 is CAIGRTGGNGELFF. The CDR3 nucleotides read TGTGCCATCGGTAGGACAGGGGGGAACGGGGAGCTGTTTTTT.

This clonotype has a handful of counts. This chain joins TRBV5-1 and TRBJ2-4; TRBD2 is a possible D gene (5 bases). The CDR3 contains 18 residues. V was pared by 0 bases and J by 0 bases, with 16 bases between. The germline V gene encodes CDR1 SGHRS and CDR2 YFSETQ. The CDR3 here is CASSLEVGLELAKNIQYF. In DNA, the CDR3 is TGCGCCAGCAGCTTGGAGGTAGGACTGGAGCTAGCCAAAAACATTCAGTACTTC.